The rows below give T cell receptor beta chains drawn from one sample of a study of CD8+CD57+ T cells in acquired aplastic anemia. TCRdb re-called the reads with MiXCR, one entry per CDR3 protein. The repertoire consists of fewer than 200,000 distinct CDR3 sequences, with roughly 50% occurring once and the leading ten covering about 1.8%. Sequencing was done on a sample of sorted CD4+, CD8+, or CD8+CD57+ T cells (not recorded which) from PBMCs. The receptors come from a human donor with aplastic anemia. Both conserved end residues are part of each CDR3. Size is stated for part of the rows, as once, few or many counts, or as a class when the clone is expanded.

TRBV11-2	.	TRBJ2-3	CASSFSGGDLNTQYF
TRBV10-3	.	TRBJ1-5	CAISDQGQPQHF
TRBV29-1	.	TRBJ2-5	CSAQETQYF
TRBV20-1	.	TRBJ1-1	CSYRGAAMNTEAFF
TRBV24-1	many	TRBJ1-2	CATRAADEYHGYTF
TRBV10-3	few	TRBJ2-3	CAISVGRLTSTDTQYF
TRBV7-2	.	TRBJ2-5	CASSLAVVETQYF
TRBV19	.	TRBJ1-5	CATSDREVQPQHF
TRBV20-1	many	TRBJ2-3	CSARDTLAGSTDTQYF
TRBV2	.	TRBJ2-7	CASSEARGNSYEQYF
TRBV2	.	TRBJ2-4	CASSLVRGGKNIQYF
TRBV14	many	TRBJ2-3	CASSPLVAPDTQYF
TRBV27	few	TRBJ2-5	CASSGQGIETQYF
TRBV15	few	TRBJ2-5	CATSRVHGGGGETQYF
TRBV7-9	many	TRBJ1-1	CASSLLRVAFF
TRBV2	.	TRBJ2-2	CASSEGRGSGELFF
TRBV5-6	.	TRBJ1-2	CASIIGQSSNYGYTF
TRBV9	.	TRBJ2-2	CASSVEGMRGELFF
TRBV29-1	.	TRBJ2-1	CRDRRGEQFF
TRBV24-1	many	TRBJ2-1	CASGGTSGMGNEQFF
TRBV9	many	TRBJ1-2	CASSVAKGWGYTF
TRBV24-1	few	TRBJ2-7	CATSSPTGLGGQYF
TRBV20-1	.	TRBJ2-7	CSARPDRNSYEQYF
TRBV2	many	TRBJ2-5	CASAPQAGGLETQYF
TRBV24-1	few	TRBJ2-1	CATSAPLGQRNNEQFF
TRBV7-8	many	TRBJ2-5	CASTLRTRGGETQYF